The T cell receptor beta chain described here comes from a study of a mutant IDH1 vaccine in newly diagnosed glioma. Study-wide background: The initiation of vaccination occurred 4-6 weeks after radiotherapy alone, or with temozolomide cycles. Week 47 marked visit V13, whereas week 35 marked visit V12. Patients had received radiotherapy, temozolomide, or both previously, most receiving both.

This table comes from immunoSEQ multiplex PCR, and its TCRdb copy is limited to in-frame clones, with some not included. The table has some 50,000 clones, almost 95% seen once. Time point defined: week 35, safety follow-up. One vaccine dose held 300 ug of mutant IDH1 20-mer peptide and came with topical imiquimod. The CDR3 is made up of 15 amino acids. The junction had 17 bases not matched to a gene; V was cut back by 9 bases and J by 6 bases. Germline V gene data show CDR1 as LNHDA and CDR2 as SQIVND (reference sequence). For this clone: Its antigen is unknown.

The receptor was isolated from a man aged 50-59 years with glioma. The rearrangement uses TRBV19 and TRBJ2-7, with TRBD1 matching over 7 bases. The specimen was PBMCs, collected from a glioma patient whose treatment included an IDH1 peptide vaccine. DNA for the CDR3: TGTGCCAGCCAGGCCCTCGGACAGGTCGGGGCCGAGCAGTACTTC. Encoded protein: CASQALGQVGAEQYF. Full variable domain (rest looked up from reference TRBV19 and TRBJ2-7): DGGITQSPKYLFRKEGQNVTLSCEQNLNHDAMYWYRQDPGQGLRLIYYSQIVNDFQKGDIAEGYSVSREKKESFPLTVTSAQKNPTAFYLCASQALGQVGAEQYFGPGTRLTVT.